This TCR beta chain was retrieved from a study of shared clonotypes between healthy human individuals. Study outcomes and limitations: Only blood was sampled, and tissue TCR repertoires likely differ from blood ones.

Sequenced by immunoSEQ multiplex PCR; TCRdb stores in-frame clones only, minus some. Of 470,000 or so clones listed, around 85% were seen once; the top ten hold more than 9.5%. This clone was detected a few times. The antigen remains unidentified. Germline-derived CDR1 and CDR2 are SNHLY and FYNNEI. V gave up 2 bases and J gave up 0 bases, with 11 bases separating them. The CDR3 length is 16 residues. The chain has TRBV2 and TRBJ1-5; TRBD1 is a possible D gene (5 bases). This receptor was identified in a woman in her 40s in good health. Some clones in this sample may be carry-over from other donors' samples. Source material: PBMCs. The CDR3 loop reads CASSEPWTNSNQPQHF. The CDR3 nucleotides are TGTGCCAGCAGTGAACCGTGGACAAATAGCAATCAGCCCCAGCATTTT. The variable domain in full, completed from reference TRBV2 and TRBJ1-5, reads EPEVTQTPSHQVTQMGQEVILRCVPISNHLYFYWYRQILGQKVEFLVSFYNNEISEKSEIFDDQFSVERPDGSNFTLKIRSTKLEDSAMYFCASSEPWTNSNQPQHFGDGTRLSIL.